The next 18 T cell receptor beta chains were all read from a single sample in a study of CD8 T cells in Susac syndrome. Reverse transcription of 0.5 to 1 ug RNA was performed with random hexamers. A single record per CDR3 protein comes from TCRdb applying MiXCR to the immunoSEQ multiplex PCR reads. The sample lists 180,000 or so distinct CDR3 sequences, about 93% occurring once. Sequencing input: CD4+ T cells from PBMCs. These receptors were obtained from a human donor with Susac syndrome.

The rearrangement joins TRBV20-1 to TRBJ1-1; D might be TRBD1 (6 bases). V was shortened by 6 bases and J by 1 base, with 18 bases between the two germline ends. Germline CDR1 DFQATT, CDR2 SNEGSKA (reference sequence). CDR3 length equals 15 residues. The CDR3 coding sequence is TGCAGTGCCTTGGGACACCCGGAGCGGAACACTGAAGCTTTCTTT. Protein: CSALGHPERNTEAFF.

This sequence joins TRBV14 and TRBJ2-3; perhaps D is TRBD1 or TRBD2 (5 bases each). CDR3 length equals 13 residues. V lost 5 bases to trimming and J lost 6 bases, with 12 bases between them. In germline, CDR1 is SGHDN, CDR2 FVKESK. CDR3 coding DNA: TGTGCCAGCAGCTACCGGGACCCCGATACGCAGTATTTT. This gives the protein CASSYRDPDTQYF.

This chain links TRBV20-1 with TRBJ2-7; D possibly corresponds to TRBD2 (5 bases). The CDR3 is made up of 15 amino acids. Germline CDR1 and CDR2: DFQATT and SNEGSKA (reference sequence). Deletions cut 2 bases from V and 7 bases from J, with 21 bases between. The CDR3 DNA reads TGCAGTGCTAGATTGGGCACTAGTTCGATGGGGGAGCAGTACTTC. Translating gives CSARLGTSSMGEQYF.

The rearrangement joins TRBV27 to TRBJ2-4; tentatively, D is TRBD1 (5 bases). The germline CDR1 and CDR2 sequences are MNHEY and SMNVEV (reference sequence). The CDR3 totals 14 residues. The V end was cut by 7 bases, the J end by 2 bases, with 12 bases between. The DNA for the CDR3 is TGTGCCAGCAAGGTCATGGGGCCCAAAAACATTCAGTACTTC. Its translation: CASKVMGPKNIQYF.

The CDR3 spells CASSKQAANTGELFF. The CDR3 bases are TGTGCCAGCAGCAAACAAGCGGCGAACACCGGGGAGCTGTTTTTT. This chain joins TRBV7-3 and TRBJ2-2; D may be TRBD2 (5 bases). CDR1 is SGHTA, CDR2 FQGTGA, per germline. Trimming removed 5 bases from V and 0 bases from J, with 10 bases in between. The CDR3 covers 15 residues.

The rearrangement uses TRBV5-1 and TRBJ1-4, with no clear D. Trimming took off 2 bases at V and 3 bases at J, with 5 bases between the two ends. Germline loops: CDR1 SGHRS, CDR2 YFSETQ. This CDR3 is built from 13 residues. The CDR3 sequence: CASSLQSNEKLFF. The CDR3 bases are TGCGCCAGCAGCTTACAGTCTAATGAAAAACTGTTTTTT.

This chain links TRBV20-1 with TRBJ2-3, with D uncertain. This CDR3 is built from 12 residues. The germline V and J ends were trimmed by 0 bases and 8 bases, with 9 bases remaining between them. Germline CDR1 DFQATT, CDR2 SNEGSKA (reference sequence). The CDR3, as DNA: TGCAGTGCTAGAGACCCCTGGGGTACGCAGTATTTT. The encoded protein is CSARDPWGTQYF.

The V and J genes are TRBV6-1 and TRBJ2-2; no clear D gene. The V end lost 10 bases, the J end lost 7 bases, and 16 bases lay between the germline ends. The CDR3 consists of 13 residues. Germline V gene data show CDR1 as MNHNS and CDR2 as SASEGT. CDR3 amino acids: CANFDIRSGELFF. The CDR3 DNA reads TGTGCCAACTTCGACATAAGGAGCGGGGAGCTGTTTTTT.

In DNA, the CDR3 is TGCAGTATAATGGACCTACGGGTTGAAAAACTGTTTTTT. Translation: CSIMDLRVEKLFF. This chain uses TRBV20-1 with TRBJ1-4; D not certain. Trimming pared 8 bases from V and 7 bases from J, leaving 17 bases between. The CDR3 covers 13 residues. Germline assignment: CDR1 DFQATT and CDR2 SNEGSKA (reference sequence).

V usage is TRBV29-1 and J usage is TRBJ1-1; 9 nucleotides line up with TRBD1. This CDR3 is built from 13 residues. Trimming at V came to 7 bases and at J to 2 bases, leaving 5 bases not matched to a gene. The germline CDR1 and CDR2 sequences are SQVTM and ANQGSEA. CDR3 bases: TGCAGCGCTTACAGGGGGCAAAACACTGAAGCTTTCTTT. This gives the protein CSAYRGQNTEAFF.

V is TRBV24-1 and J is TRBJ2-3; 9 bases agree with TRBD1. V lost 4 bases to trimming and J lost 5 bases; unmatched junction nucleotides: 12. The CDR3 is 17 residues long. Germline CDR1 KGHDR, CDR2 SFDVKD. CDR3 in amino acids: CATSDPAGTGIGDTQYF. The CDR3 DNA follows: TGTGCCACCAGTGACCCCGCCGGGACAGGGATAGGAGATACGCAGTATTTT.

The chain employs TRBV7-2 and TRBJ1-4; 7 bases match TRBD1. Germline V lookup: CDR1 SGHTA, CDR2 FQGNSA. This CDR3 region has 13 residues. V lost 4 bases, J lost 4 bases, and 0 bases stayed unmatched. Here the CDR3 DNA reads TGTGCCAGCAGCTGGGACAGTAATGAAAAACTGTTTTTT. Translation gives CASSWDSNEKLFF.

The table lists this clonotype with a count of one. The chain joins TRBV5-1 to TRBJ2-5, with 14 bases matching TRBD2. The CDR3 loop spans 17 amino acids. Unmatched junction bases numbered 9, after V lost 3 bases and J lost 5 bases. Germline-derived CDR1 and CDR2 are SGHRS and YFSETQ. The DNA for the CDR3 is TGCGCCAGCAGCTCCAAAAGGACTAGCGGGGGGTATGAGACCCAGTACTTC. It is translated as CASSSKRTSGGYETQYF.

This chain connects TRBV11-2 to TRBJ2-7; no reliable D call. In germline, CDR1 is SGHAT, CDR2 FQNNGV. The CDR3 sequence is 14 residues long. V shed 3 bases and J shed 5 bases, with 14 bases lying between them. In DNA form, the CDR3 reads TGTGCCAGCAGCTTTGAAGGCAGTTCCGACGAGCAGTACTTC. Translating it yields CASSFEGSSDEQYF.

This chain connects TRBV20-1 to TRBJ2-1, with 9 bases aligning to TRBD2. The CDR3 is 15 amino acids. CDR1 is DFQATT and CDR2 is SNEGSKA in the germline V gene (reference sequence). J lost 6 bases, V lost 3 bases, and 9 bases had no gene match. This CDR3 reads CSARVGRGGTNEQFF. The CDR3 region has the DNA TGCAGTGCTAGGGTAGGGCGGGGGGGGACCAATGAGCAGTTCTTC.

The rearrangement uses TRBV5-6 and TRBJ2-2, with D possibly matching TRBD2 (5 bases). Germline V gene sequence: CDR1 SGHDT, CDR2 YYEEEE. Trimming cost V 1 base and J 5 bases, with 12 bases left between them. The CDR3 loop spans 15 amino acids. CDR3 coding DNA: TGTGCCAGCAGCTTGCCGGGGATTAATACCGGGGAGCTGTTTTTT. Amino acid sequence: CASSLPGINTGELFF.

This chain links TRBV11-2 with TRBJ2-5, with D possibly TRBD2 on 5 matching bases. Between the trimmed V and J ends, which lost 4 bases and 7 bases, there was a span of 16 bases. Looked up from germline, CDR1 is SGHAT and CDR2 is FQNNGV. The CDR3 sequence is 14 residues long. The CDR3 nucleotides read TGTGCCAGCAGCTCCCGTTTGGCAGGAGGGACCCAGTACTTC. Its protein product is CASSSRLAGGTQYF. The whole variable domain, filled in from reference TRBV11-2 and TRBJ2-5, reads EAGVAQSPRYKIIEKRQSVAFWCNPISGHATLYWYQQILGQGPKLLIQFQNNGVVDDSQLPKDRFSAERLKGVDSTLKIQPAKLEDSAVYLCASSSRLAGGTQYFGPGTRLLVL.

The chain couples TRBV29-1 to TRBJ1-2; possible D gene TRBD1, 5 bases. Germline CDR1 and CDR2: SQVTM and ANQGSEA. This CDR3 is 13 amino acids long. Trimming stripped 4 bases from V and 0 bases from J, with 9 bases between. The CDR3 is CSVGQRANYGYTF. CDR3 sequence (DNA): TGCAGCGTTGGACAGAGAGCTAACTATGGCTACACCTTC. Using reference TRBV29-1 and TRBJ1-2 for the parts outside the CDR3, the full variable domain is SAVISQKPSRDICQRGTSLTIQCQVDSQVTMMFWYRQQPGQSLTLIATANQGSEATYESGFVIDKFPISRPNLTFSTLTVSNMSPEDSSIYLCSVGQRANYGYTFGSGTRLTVV.